This T cell receptor (beta chain) was obtained from a study of blood T cell repertoires in COVID-19. Turning to the study itself: Some COVID-19 samples were acute and others convalescent; all came from the United States, Italy and Spain. Sample material is recorded as cDNA or gDNA derived from T cells, B-cell-depleted T cells, or PBMCs.

Original analysis: Estimated nucleated cell counts came from reference gene primer amplification. Produced via immunoSEQ multiplex PCR; TCRdb's table is partial and in-frame only. V and J calls and clone size are given by that table; D and trimming were obtained from the DNA. The sample yields a few hundred thousand clones, more than 65% seen once. The sequenced material came from peripheral blood. This TCR derives from a woman in her thirties or forties who had recovered from COVID-19.

CDR3 in DNA: TGTGCCAGCAGCTCGGGAGGGGCTGAGCAGTTCTTC. It specifies CASSSGGAEQFF. The rearrangement uses TRBV12-3 or TRBV12-4 and TRBJ2-1, with 8 bases fitting TRBD2. This CDR3 region has 12 residues. Trimming removed 6 bases from V and 9 bases from J; junction bases left unmatched: 4.